This TCR beta chain was identified in a study of cytomegalovirus exposure and HLA in healthy donors. There are 12 residues in the CDR3. Germline V lookup: CDR1 ENHRY, CDR2 SYGVKD. V was clipped by 9 bases and J by 1 base, with 9 bases between them. PCR amplification relied on 60 Vbeta primers (plus 13 Jbeta primers). This table comes from immunoSEQ multiplex PCR, and its TCRdb copy is limited to in-frame clones, with some not included. The sample yields some 110,000 clones, about 70% seen once. This clonotype originated in a man in his thirties or forties in good health and CMV-seropositive. V is TRBV10-3 and J is TRBJ1-1; D may be TRBD1 (6 bases). Sample: PBMCs. The CDR3 DNA is TGTGCCATGGGACATTCGAACACTGAAGCTTTCTTT. The encoded protein is CAMGHSNTEAFF.